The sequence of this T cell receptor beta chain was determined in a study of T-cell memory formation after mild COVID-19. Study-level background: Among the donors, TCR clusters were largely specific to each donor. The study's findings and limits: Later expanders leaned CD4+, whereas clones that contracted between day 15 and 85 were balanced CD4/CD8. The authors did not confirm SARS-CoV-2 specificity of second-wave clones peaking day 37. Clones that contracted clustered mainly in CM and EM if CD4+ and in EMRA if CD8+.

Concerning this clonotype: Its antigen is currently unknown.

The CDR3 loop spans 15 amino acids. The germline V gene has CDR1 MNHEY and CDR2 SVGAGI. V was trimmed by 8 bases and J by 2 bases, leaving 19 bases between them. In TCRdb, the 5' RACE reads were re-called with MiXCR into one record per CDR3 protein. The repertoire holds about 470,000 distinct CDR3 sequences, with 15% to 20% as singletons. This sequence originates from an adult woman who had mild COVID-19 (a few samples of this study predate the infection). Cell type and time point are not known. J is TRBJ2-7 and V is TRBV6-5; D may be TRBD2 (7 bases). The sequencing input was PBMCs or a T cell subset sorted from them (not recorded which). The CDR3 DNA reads TGTGCCAGCGGGGGCCTTTGGGGAGGGACCTACGAGCAGTACTTC. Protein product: CASGGLWGGTYEQYF.